This entry lists 18 T cell receptor beta chains sequenced from one sample in a study of response to subunit inactivated influenza vaccine. A single record per CDR3 protein comes from TCRdb applying MiXCR to the RT-PCR reads. The table has about 780,000 distinct CDR3 sequences, under 20% seen once. The sequenced sample was PBMCs from blood, obtained 4 to 6 days after vaccination. The receptor source for this set is a man aged 45 to 65 who received an inactivated influenza vaccine.

This clonotype was recorded a few times. CDR3 loop: CASSPQVDRGQETQYF. The CDR3 coding sequence is TGTGCCAGCAGCCCACAAGTCGACAGGGGGCAAGAGACCCAGTACTTC. This chain links TRBV7-2 with TRBJ2-5; 9 bases line up with TRBD1. V dropped 5 bases and J dropped 2; count of bases not matched to a gene: 9. Germline-derived CDR1 and CDR2 are SGHTA and FQGNSA. The CDR3 runs 16 residues.

This clonotype was seen more than once but under ten times. The chain combines TRBV5-1 with TRBJ2-7; maybe TRBD2 (6 bases). V was pared by 8 bases and J by 3 bases, with 24 bases between. This CDR3 contains 16 residues. Germline-derived CDR1 and CDR2 are SGHRS and YFSETQ. The DNA for the CDR3 is TGCGCCAGGACGGCGGGAACTACCATGACCTACTACGAGCAGTACTTC. Residues: CARTAGTTMTYYEQYF.

This clonotype was picked up a small number of times. The V and J genes are TRBV5-5 and TRBJ2-7; weak D call: TRBD1 (6 bases). The ends were cut back, 0 bases at V and 2 bases at J, with 12 bases in the middle. Germline V lookup: CDR1 SGHKS, CDR2 YYEKEE (reference sequence). This CDR3 contains 15 residues. The CDR3 sequence: CASSLATGNPYEQYF. In DNA, the CDR3 is TGTGCCAGCAGCTTGGCAACAGGGAACCCCTACGAGCAGTACTTC.

This chain connects TRBV20-1 to TRBJ2-3; D remains unclear. Germline V CDR1 and CDR2: DFQATT, SNEGSKA (reference sequence). Trimming took 6 bases from V and 4 from J, leaving 11 bases between them. CDR3 size: 12 residues. DNA for the CDR3: TGCAGTGCCCCCAGGAGTGCAGATACGCAGTATTTT. Translation gives CSAPRSADTQYF.

This clonotype was counted only a few times. The CDR3: CASSQVDGNTIYF. DNA of the CDR3: TGCGCCAGCAGCCAAGTAGATGGAAACACCATATATTTT. The V and J genes are TRBV4-3 and TRBJ1-3, with unresolved D. The CDR3 is 13 amino acids. The V end was cut by 1 base, the J end by 3 bases, with 4 bases between. The germline gives CDR1 LGHNA, CDR2 YSLEER.

This clonotype was seen a single time. The V gene is TRBV5-5, the J gene TRBJ1-2, with 8 bases matching TRBD1. Losses at the gene ends were 1 base for V and 3 bases for J; bases not matched to a gene: 5. This CDR3 has 15 amino acids. CDR1 and CDR2 (germline): SGHKS, YYEKEE (reference sequence). The CDR3 here is CASSLFAGGDYGYTF. The CDR3 nucleotides read TGTGCCAGCAGCTTGTTCGCAGGGGGCGACTATGGCTACACCTTC.

V and J are TRBV3-1 and TRBJ1-1; D is unclear. This CDR3 comprises 11 residues. Trimming pared 1 base from V and 10 bases from J, leaving 7 bases between. Germline lookup yields CDR1 LGHDT and CDR2 YNNKEL (reference sequence). Here the CDR3 reads CASSQGAGAFF. DNA of the CDR3: TGTGCCAGCAGCCAAGGGGCAGGAGCTTTCTTT. The complete variable domain, with remaining parts taken from reference TRBV3-1 and TRBJ1-1, reads DTAVSQTPKYLVTQMGNDKSIKCEQNLGHDTMYWYKQDSKKFLKIMFSYNNKELIINETVPNRFSPKSPDKAHLNLHINSLELGDSAVYFCASSQGAGAFFGQGTRLTVV.

The chain has TRBV6-1 and TRBJ2-4; 11 positions agree with TRBD2. The V segment lost 5 bases and the J segment 8 bases; nucleotides outside the gene matches: 8. Germline-derived CDR1 and CDR2 are MNHNS and SASEGT. This CDR3 spans 15 amino acids. The CDR3: CASSQGLAGNDIQYF. CDR3 DNA: TGTGCCAGCAGTCAAGGACTAGCGGGTAACGACATTCAGTACTTC.

The chain carries TRBV28 and TRBJ2-5; 7 nucleotides agree with TRBD2. Germline assignment: CDR1 MDHEN and CDR2 SYDVKM. There are 13 residues in the CDR3. Trimming removed 11 bases from V and 1 base from J; junction bases left unmatched: 7. The CDR3 reads CACLGGGQETQYF. CDR3 DNA: TGTGCCTGTCTTGGGGGGGGCCAAGAGACCCAGTACTTC.

This clonotype has only a few counts. The chain employs TRBV4-3 and TRBJ1-1, with TRBD1 identical over 9 bases. Trimming removed 0 bases from V and 11 bases from J; junction bases left unmatched: 7. Germline V gene sequence: CDR1 LGHNA, CDR2 YSLEER. The CDR3 extends over 14 amino acids. This CDR3 reads CASSQERGTGSAFF. CDR3 sequence (DNA): TGCGCCAGCAGCCAAGAGAGAGGGACAGGGAGTGCTTTCTTT.

The rearrangement joins TRBV3-1 to TRBJ2-3; the D call may be TRBD1 or TRBD2 (5 bases each). The germline V and J ends were trimmed by 3 bases and 2 bases, with 21 bases remaining between them. The CDR3 covers 18 residues. Germline CDR1 and CDR2: LGHDT and YNNKEL (reference sequence). The DNA for the CDR3 is TGTGCCAGCAGCCAGGTCTTCGGGGCGGCGACCTTCACAGATACGCAGTATTTT. This gives the protein CASSQVFGAATFTDTQYF.

There are a few counts of this clonotype. The chain joins TRBV7-2 to TRBJ1-6; D remains ambiguous. The CDR3 is 12 amino acids. V lost 2 bases, J lost 10 bases, and 6 bases lay in between. CDR1 is SGHTA, CDR2 FQGNSA, per germline. The CDR3 protein is CASSLYGSPLHF. CDR3 in DNA: TGTGCCAGCAGCTTATATGGCTCACCCCTCCACTTT.

The V call is TRBV7-2, the J call TRBJ2-5; unclear D gene. The CDR3 is 16 residues long. Trimming took off 2 bases at V and 1 base at J, with 14 bases between the two ends. Looked up from germline, CDR1 is SGHTA and CDR2 is FQGNSA. The CDR3 is CASSLRLVVGQETQYF. DNA of the CDR3: TGTGCCAGCAGCTTAAGGCTAGTCGTCGGCCAAGAGACCCAGTACTTC.

This clonotype was counted only a few times. The rearrangement joins TRBV7-2 to TRBJ2-1, with TRBD2 matching over 8 bases. Germline V CDR1 and CDR2: SGHTA, FQGNSA. V lost 4 bases, J lost 8 bases, and 10 bases stayed unmatched. This CDR3 spans 15 amino acids. CDR3 DNA sequence: TGTGCCAGCAGCTCTGGGACTAGTTATGGCCATGAGCAGTTCTTC. This encodes CASSSGTSYGHEQFF.

Only a few counts were recorded for this clonotype. V and J are TRBV12-3 or TRBV12-4 and TRBJ1-2; no clear D gene. Between the trimmed V and J ends, which lost 3 bases and 8 bases, there was a span of 10 bases. This CDR3 contains 12 residues. The CDR3 reads CASSLIFGGYTF. In nucleotides, the CDR3 is TGTGCCAGCAGTTTGATATTCGGGGGCTACACCTTC.

This clonotype occurred a few times. The chain has TRBV2 and TRBJ2-1, with D possibly being TRBD1 (6 bases). This CDR3 is built from 14 residues. V was cut by 6 bases and J by 4 bases, with 13 bases left in between. Germline assignment: CDR1 SNHLY and CDR2 FYNNEI. The CDR3 bases are TGTGCCAGCAGAACCAAACAGGGTTACAATGAGCAGTTCTTC. It codes for CASRTKQGYNEQFF.

About this clonotype itself: A read error may be the cause here, since a much bigger clone is one base away. This rearrangement joins TRBV12-3 or TRBV12-4 to TRBJ2-1; TRBD1 matches at 7 bases. The junction had 7 bases not matched to a gene; V was cut back by 2 bases and J by 6 bases. The CDR3 contains 15 residues. The CDR3 sequence is CASSLTRGQGNEQFF. DNA of the CDR3: TGTGCCAGCAGTTTAACTAGGGGGCAGGGCAATGAGCAGTTCTTC.

The J gene is TRBJ1-1, the V gene TRBV29-1; TRBD1 is a possible D gene (6 bases). This CDR3 is 12 amino acids long. Per the germline V gene, CDR1 is SQVTM and CDR2 is ANQGSEA. Trimming cost V 4 bases and J 6 bases, with 12 bases left between them. CDR3 sequence (DNA): TGCAGCGTTGTACAGGGTTCAGCTGAAGCTTTCTTT. Amino acids: CSVVQGSAEAFF.